This T cell receptor (beta chain) was observed in a study of T cells in Graves' hyperthyroidism and ophthalmopathy (dated by TCRdb to the late 2010s). For the wider study: Peripheral blood was sampled at the time of initial diagnosis, prior to any treatment. TCR V-J signatures able to tell the groups apart were searched for in a discovery cohort of around 95 patients, of whom approximately 40 had Graves' ophthalmopathy and about 60 had stable Graves' hyperthyroidism. An independent validation cohort of 18 to 20 hyperthyroidism patients and some 15 patients who later progressed to ophthalmopathy tested prospective prediction of ophthalmopathy. The 100 or so discovery patients were divided at random into training and test sets in a 7:3 ratio. The study also compared thyroid tissue and blood T-cell repertoires from more than five Graves' hyperthyroidism patients. Once sampling was done, hyperthyroidism patients were given methimazole at a starting dose of 30 mg daily, whereas ophthalmopathy patients were given high-dose intravenous methylprednisolone. TCR Vbeta CDR3 sequencing of approximately 140 peripheral blood samples (approximately 44 ophthalmopathy, roughly 72 hyperthyroidism and roughly 17 progressor patients) is reported in the paper.

TCR beta CDR3 regions were amplified from RNA transcripts. The TCR CDR3 was subjected to a first round of RT-PCR using the HTBI primer set and the Qiagen OneStep RT-PCR kit. Libraries were constructed in a second round of multiplex PCR, after which size selection and purification were carried out. Paired-end sequencing of the libraries was performed with 100 bp reads on an Illumina HiSeq2000. Per the authors' processing: Raw data were processed with SOAPnuke, discarding reads with adapters, uncalled bases, mean Phred below 15, or no exact constant-primer or identifier match. High-quality paired reads were merged using COPE v1.2.5, and each unique nucleotide sequence was defined as a clonotype. MiTCR v1.1 was used to align the clonotypes against IMGT TRBV, TRBD and TRBJ reference segments. The analysis was restricted to V-J combinations with a frequency above 0.0001, which together covered just over 99% of the repertoires. A TCS score was defined as the ratio between F50 (clonal expansion) and ExV (chaos), using BLOSUM62-based TCRdist between CDR3 peptides within each V-J. Welch's t-statistics and random forest reduced roughly 530 V-J features to under 15, which were used in a naive Bayes classifier (R e1071). The raw public reads went through TCRdb reprocessing: fastp at Q25, MiXCR clone calling, in-frame beta chains kept. Rows with a matching CDR3 protein are joined into one entry that keeps the most common DNA and genes. The V and J calls and clone size are TCRdb's, not the authors'. This sample lists some 460,000 distinct CDR3 sequences; 15% to 19% were detected once. The leading ten clones occupy 13% to 15% of the sample.

Per the germline V gene, MNHEY is the CDR1 and SVGEGT is the CDR2. The CDR3 numbers 13 residues from cysteine through phenylalanine. CDR3 DNA only is kept here, 39 bases in frame from base 1. The junction shows trimming of 0 bases on V and 7 bases on J, plus 9 bases between the germline ends. A patient counted as having stable Graves' hyperthyroidism if no progression to ophthalmopathy occurred over 18 months of follow-up. Hyperthyroidism patients were newly diagnosed, with disease duration under 2 months, and aged 18 to 65 years. Exclusion was applied to patients with uncontrolled infections, other autoimmune diseases, pregnancy or lactation. Diagnoses were established on the basis of clinical symptoms, serum thyroxine and TRAb, thyroid ultrasound, and orbital computed tomography. PBMCs were isolated from 7.5 to 10 ml of fresh peripheral blood by Ficoll-Paque density gradient centrifugation. Total RNA was extracted using Trizol reagent, and RNA quality was assessed on an Agilent 2100 Bioanalyzer.

This clonotype was observed many times. Its antigen is currently not known. One base away there is no much larger clone; base qualities are not given. General findings and caveats noted by the study authors: A 13 V-J signature model separated ophthalmopathy from stable hyperthyroidism, with around 91% sensitivity and roughly 81% specificity in cross-validation and 80%/75% in testing. Blood samples also contained most of the expanded thyroid clonotypes (frequency above 0.001), which suggests that blood repertoires may reflect thyroid immune responses. No statistical method was used to fix the sample size in advance, and group allocation was not hidden from the investigators. In validation, the model predicted progression to ophthalmopathy with 65% to 71% sensitivity and less than 75% specificity, a median of approximately 6.5 months before onset.

The specimen was blood. The chain uses TRBV6-2 or TRBV6-3 and TRBJ1-2; TRBD1 might be the D gene, on 5 matching bases. The receptor comes from a woman aged 18-29 years with Graves' hyperthyroidism. For the CDR3, the sequence is CASSYSGDSGYTF. The base sequence is TGTGCCAGCAGTTACTCGGGGGATTCTGGCTACACCTTC.